The clone carrying this T cell receptor beta chain was counted once. The target antigen is unknown. The sample is drawn from a study of cytomegalovirus exposure and HLA in healthy donors. In the PCR, 60 Vbeta and 13 Jbeta primers were used. In the study's own analysis: As a later analysis found, there were 70 million to 100 million unique TCR beta chains, of which 8.5 million to 14 million were shared. Produced via immunoSEQ multiplex PCR; TCRdb's table is partial and in-frame only. The DNA gave D and trimming, while V, J and clone size come from that table. The table includes about 150,000 clones, more than 60% detected once. At collection, donors were nominally healthy, but unrecorded immune exposures were probable. Germline V gene data show CDR1 as SGHVS and CDR2 as FNYEAQ. J was trimmed by 2 bases and V by 11 bases; bases with no gene match: 10. The CDR3 length is 14 residues. Study results and caveats: Reports indicate that TCR beta sequences accurately predicted the HLA-A and HLA-B alleles of most subjects.

The clonotype originates from a woman aged 30 to 39 in good health and CMV-seronegative. The sequencing sample was made of PBMCs. The V and J genes are TRBV7-6 and TRBJ2-7; 9 bases line up with TRBD2. CDR3 in DNA: TGTGCCGGGAACCTTAGCGGGGGACCCTACGAGCAGTACTTC. Translating it yields CAGNLSGGPYEQYF. Full variable domain (outside the CDR3, taken from reference TRBV7-6 and TRBJ2-7): GAGVSQSPRYKVTKRGQDVALRCDPISGHVSLYWYRQALGQGPEFLTYFNYEAQQDKSGLPNDRFSAERPEGSISTLTIQRTEQRDSAMYRCAGNLSGGPYEQYFGPGTRLTVT.